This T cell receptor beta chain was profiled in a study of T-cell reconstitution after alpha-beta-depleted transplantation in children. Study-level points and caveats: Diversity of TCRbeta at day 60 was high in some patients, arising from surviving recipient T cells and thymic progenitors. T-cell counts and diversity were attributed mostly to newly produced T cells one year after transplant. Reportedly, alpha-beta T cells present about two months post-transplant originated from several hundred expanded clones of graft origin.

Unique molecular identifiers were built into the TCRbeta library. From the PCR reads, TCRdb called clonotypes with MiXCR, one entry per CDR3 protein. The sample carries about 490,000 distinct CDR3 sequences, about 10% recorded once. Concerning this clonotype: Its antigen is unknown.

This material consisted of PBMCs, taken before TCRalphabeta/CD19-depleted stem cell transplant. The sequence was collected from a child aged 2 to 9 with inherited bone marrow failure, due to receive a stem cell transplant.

CDR3 loop: CSVWTGGNEQFF. The CDR3 DNA reads TGCAGCGTTTGGACAGGGGGCAATGAGCAGTTCTTC. V and J are TRBV29-1 and TRBJ2-1; 10 nucleotides line up with TRBD1. This CDR3 has 12 amino acids. V gave up 5 bases and J gave up 6 bases; unmatched junction bases: 1. Germline CDR1 reads SQVTM; CDR2 reads ANQGSEA.